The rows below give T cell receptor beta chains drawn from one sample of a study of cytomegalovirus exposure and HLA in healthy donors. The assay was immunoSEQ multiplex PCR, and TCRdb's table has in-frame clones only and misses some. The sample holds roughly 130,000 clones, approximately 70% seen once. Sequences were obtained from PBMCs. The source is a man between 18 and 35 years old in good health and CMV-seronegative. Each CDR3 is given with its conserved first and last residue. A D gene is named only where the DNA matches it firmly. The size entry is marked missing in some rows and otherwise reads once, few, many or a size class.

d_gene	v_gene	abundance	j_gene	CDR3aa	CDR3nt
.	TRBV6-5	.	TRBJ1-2	CASSYGRGIYGYTF	TGTGCCAGCAGTTACGGGAGGGGAATCTATGGCTACACCTTC
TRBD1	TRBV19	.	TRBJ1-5	CASSIRTGFNQPQHF	TGTGCCAGTAGTATTCGGACAGGCTTCAATCAGCCCCAGCATTTT
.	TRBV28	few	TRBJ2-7	CASSREYEQYF	TGTGCCAGCAGCCGCGAATACGAGCAGTACTTC
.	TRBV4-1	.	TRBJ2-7	CASSQAHTHEQYF	TGCGCCAGCAGCCAAGCACACACCCACGAGCAGTACTTC
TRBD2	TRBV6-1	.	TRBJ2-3	CASSDRTSGGGTDTQYF	TGTGCCAGCAGTGATCGAACTAGCGGGGGAGGCACAGATACGCAGTATTTT
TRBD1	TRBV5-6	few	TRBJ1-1	CASSLWAGTATEAFF	TGTGCCAGCAGCTTGTGGGCCGGGACAGCGACCGAAGCTTTCTTT
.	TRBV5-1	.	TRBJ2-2	CASSLISGTGELFF	TGCGCCAGCAGCTTGATATCAGGCACCGGGGAGCTGTTTTTT
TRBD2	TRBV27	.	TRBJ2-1	CASKPAGSNEQFF	TGTGCCAGCAAGCCAGCGGGATCCAATGAGCAGTTCTTC
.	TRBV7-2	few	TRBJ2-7	CASSLELYEQYF	TGTGCCAGCAGCTTAGAGCTCTACGAGCAGTACTTC
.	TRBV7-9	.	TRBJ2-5	CASSFPPFGGETQYF	TGTGCCAGCAGCTTCCCACCGTTCGGCGGAGAGACCCAGTACTTC
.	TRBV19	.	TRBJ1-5	CASRPRGSQPQHF	TGTGCCAGTAGGCCTCGGGGTTCTCAGCCCCAGCATTTT
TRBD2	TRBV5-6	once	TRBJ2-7	CASSLGLATSYEQYF	TGTGCCAGCAGCTTGGGACTAGCTACTTCCTACGAGCAGTACTTC
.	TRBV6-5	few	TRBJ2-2	CASSYSSLMGPGELFF	TGTGCCAGCAGTTACTCGAGTCTTATGGGCCCCGGGGAGCTGTTTTTT
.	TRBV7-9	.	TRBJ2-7	CASSLAQKGRYEQYF	TGTGCCAGCAGCTTAGCCCAGAAAGGGAGGTACGAGCAGTACTTC
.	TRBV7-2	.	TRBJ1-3	CASSLTILNTIYF	TGTGCCAGCAGCTTGACAATTTTAAACACCATATATTTT
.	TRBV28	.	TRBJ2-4	CASSLWGGAWELAKNIQYF	TGTGCCAGCAGTTTGTGGGGGGGGGCTTGGGAGTTAGCCAAAAACATTCAGTACTTC
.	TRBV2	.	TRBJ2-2	CASIKEIHTGELFF	TGTGCCAGCATCAAGGAGATACACACCGGGGAGCTGTTTTTT
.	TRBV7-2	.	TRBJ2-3	CASSPVGQGDTQYF	TGTGCCAGCAGCCCCGTAGGGCAGGGAGATACGCAGTATTTT
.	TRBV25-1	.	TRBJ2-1	CASTAGYNEQFF	TGTGCCAGCACAGCCGGGTACAATGAGCAGTTCTTC
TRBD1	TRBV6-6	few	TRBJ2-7	CASSKALGTGPIEQYF	TGTGCCAGCAGCAAAGCCCTTGGGACAGGGCCCATCGAGCAGTACTTC
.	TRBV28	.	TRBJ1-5	CASIGLSNQPQHF	TGTGCCAGCATCGGTCTGAGCAATCAGCCCCAGCATTTT